This T cell receptor (beta chain) was profiled in a study of T cell responses to AZD1222 COVID-19 vaccine. Unmatched junction bases numbered 4, after V lost 4 bases and J lost 8 bases. Germline V lookup: CDR1 LGHDT, CDR2 YNNKEL (reference sequence). CDR3 length equals 14 residues. TCRdb's copy holds only in-frame clones and misses some; the assay was immunoSEQ multiplex PCR. The data hold 96,000 or so clones, with roughly nine tenths observed a single time. The sample here was peripheral blood, taken on day 0 of AZD1222 vaccination. This TCR derives from an adult in good health. This chain uses TRBV3-1 (or the pseudogene TRBV3-2) with TRBJ1-6, with TRBD1 matching over 8 bases. Here the CDR3 reads CASSLAGGDSPLHF. The CDR3 nucleotides read TGTGCCAGCAGCCTTGCAGGGGGCGATTCACCCCTCCACTTT.